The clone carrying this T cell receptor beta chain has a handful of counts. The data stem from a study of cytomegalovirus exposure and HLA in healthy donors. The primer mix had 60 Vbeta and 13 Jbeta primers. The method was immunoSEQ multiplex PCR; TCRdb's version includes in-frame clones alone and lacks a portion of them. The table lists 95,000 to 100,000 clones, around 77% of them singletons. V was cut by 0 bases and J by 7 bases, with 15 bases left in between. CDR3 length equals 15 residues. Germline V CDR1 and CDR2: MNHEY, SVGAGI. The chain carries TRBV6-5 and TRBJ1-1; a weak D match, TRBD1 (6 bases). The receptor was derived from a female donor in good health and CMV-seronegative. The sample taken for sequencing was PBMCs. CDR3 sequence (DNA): TGTGCCAGCAGTTACTCAGATAGGGGGTCGAGTGAAGCTTTCTTT. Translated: CASSYSDRGSSEAFF.